Below, 21 T cell receptor beta chains from the same sample are listed, as sequenced in a study of identical twins. TCRdb re-called the 5' RACE reads through MiXCR, storing one row per CDR3 protein. The sample lists approximately 1.8 million distinct CDR3 sequences, around 33% occurring once. The sequencing input was cord blood. The receptors here all came from a newborn girl in good health.

About this clonotype: Mismatch with germline at one junction end may stem from a read error. J is TRBJ2-7 and V is TRBV10-1; a weak D match, TRBD1 (5 bases). The CDR3 sequence is 13 residues long. Germline V gene data show CDR1 as WNHNN and CDR2 as SYGVQD (reference sequence). The CDR3 sequence: CASSADISYEQNF. Written as DNA, the CDR3 is TGCGCCAGCAGTGCGGACATCTCCTACGAGCAGAACTTC.

The CDR3 here is CASRGTGTNTEAFF. CDR3 sequence (DNA): TGTGCCAGCAGGGGGACAGGCACCAACACTGAAGCTTTCTTT. J is TRBJ1-1 and V is TRBV12-3 or TRBV12-4; the match to TRBD1 covers 8 bases. The junction had 5 bases not matched to a gene; V was cut back by 6 bases and J by 2 bases. The CDR3 is 14 residues long.

There are a few counts of this clonotype. V is TRBV28 and J is TRBJ2-3; D might be TRBD1 (6 bases). The V end was cut by 4 bases, the J end by 3 bases, with 8 bases between. This CDR3 region has 13 residues. Germline V gene data show CDR1 as MDHEN and CDR2 as SYDVKM. CDR3 loop: CASSWQGTDTQYF. The CDR3 DNA sequence: TGTGCCAGCAGTTGGCAGGGGACAGATACGCAGTATTTT. Drawing the rest from reference TRBV28 and TRBJ2-3, the complete variable domain is DVKVTQSSRYLVKRTGEKVFLECVQDMDHENMFWYRQDPGLGLRLIYFSYDVKMKEKGDIPEGYSVSREKKERFSLILESASTNQTSMYLCASSWQGTDTQYFGPGTRLTVL.

This chain uses TRBV6-1 with TRBJ1-2; D is unresolved. CDR1 and CDR2 (germline): MNHNS, SASEGT. There are 15 residues in the CDR3. Trimming stripped 1 base from V and 4 bases from J, with 13 bases between. The CDR3 DNA is TGTGCCAGCAGTGAAGAGGACCCTTTTCCCTATGGCTACACCTTC. It encodes CASSEEDPFPYGYTF.

The table lists this clonotype with a few counts. CDR3 DNA: TGTGCCAGTAGTATAGCGGGAGGTCGTGAGCAGTTCTTC. Translation: CASSIAGGREQFF. This chain connects TRBV19 to TRBJ2-1, with TRBD2 matching 7 bases. Germline V lookup: CDR1 LNHDA, CDR2 SQIVND (reference sequence). The CDR3 contains 13 residues. With V trimmed by 1 base and J by 9 bases, 3 bases remained unmatched. Variable domain in full (rest from reference TRBV19 and TRBJ2-1): DGGITQSPKYLFRKEGQNVTLSCEQNLNHDAMYWYRQDPGQGLRLIYYSQIVNDFQKGDIAEGYSVSREKKESFPLTVTSAQKNPTAFYLCASSIAGGREQFFGPGTRLTVL.

A few counts support this clonotype. The chain carries TRBV20-1 and TRBJ1-4, with D possibly being TRBD1 (5 bases). V dropped 2 bases and J dropped 12 bases, with 13 bases sitting between them. Germline CDR1 reads DFQATT; CDR2 reads SNEGSKA (reference sequence). This CDR3 contains 12 residues. This chain's CDR3 is CSARLKPGQLFF. DNA of the CDR3: TGCAGTGCTAGACTCAAACCGGGACAACTGTTTTTT.

The V gene is TRBV3-1, the J gene TRBJ1-1, with D unclear. V shed 0 bases and J shed 11 bases, with 16 bases lying between them. This CDR3 is 14 amino acids long. Per germline, CDR1 LGHDT and CDR2 YNNKEL (reference sequence). CDR3 protein: CASSQDRKGGMAFF. CDR3 sequence (DNA): TGTGCCAGCAGCCAAGACCGGAAGGGAGGGATGGCTTTCTTT.

The gene calls are TRBV7-9 and TRBJ1-4; 7 nucleotides match TRBD1. This CDR3 has 16 residues. Trimming cost V 1 base and J 0 bases; bases outside gene matches: 2. Germline V lookup: CDR1 SEHNR, CDR2 FQNEAQ (reference sequence). The CDR3 reads CASSLGRGTTNEKLFF. In nucleotides, the CDR3 is TGTGCCAGCAGCTTAGGCAGGGGGACAACTAATGAAAAACTGTTTTTT. Combining the CDR3 with reference TRBV7-9 and TRBJ1-4 gives the whole variable domain DTGVSQNPRHKITKRGQNVTFRCDPISEHNRLYWYRQTLGQGPEFLTYFQNEAQLEKSRLLSDRFSAERPKGSFSTLEIQRTEQGDSAMYLCASSLGRGTTNEKLFFGSGTQLSVL.

The genes are TRBV5-1 and TRBJ1-1, with no clear D. Germline CDR1 SGHRS, CDR2 YFSETQ. The length of the CDR3 is 14 residues. Trimming left V 2 bases short and J 0 bases short, with 8 bases between. This CDR3 is CASSFLQMNTEAFF. The CDR3 DNA is TGCGCCAGCAGCTTTCTTCAGATGAACACTGAAGCTTTCTTT.

This clonotype has only a few counts. J is TRBJ2-4 and V is TRBV24-1; the match to TRBD2 covers 11 bases. V trimming: 2 bases; J trimming: 8 bases; junction bases outside the gene matches: 4. The CDR3 runs 15 residues. Germline CDR1 reads KGHDR; CDR2 reads SFDVKD. The CDR3 spells CATSDYTSGSDIQYF. The CDR3 region has the DNA TGTGCCACCAGTGATTACACTAGCGGGAGTGACATTCAGTACTTC.

This clonotype was counted a few times. The gene calls are TRBV5-1 and TRBJ1-1; D is unresolved. CDR1 and CDR2 from the germline V gene are SGHRS and YFSETQ. V was cut by 0 bases and J by 4 bases, with 13 bases left in between. CDR3 length equals 15 residues. The CDR3 DNA is TGCGCCAGCAGCTTGGCCCTGGGCTCTAGCACTGAAGCTTTCTTT. It yields the protein CASSLALGSSTEAFF.

At least ten counts were recorded for this clonotype. The J gene is TRBJ2-3, the V gene TRBV28, with 7 bases identical to TRBD2. The CDR3 runs to 17 residues. In germline, CDR1 is MDHEN, CDR2 SYDVKM. Trimming removed 5 bases from V and 3 bases from J; junction bases left unmatched: 14. CDR3 loop: CASSQWAWRESTDTQYF. The CDR3 region has the DNA TGTGCCAGCAGTCAATGGGCCTGGCGGGAGTCGACAGATACGCAGTATTTT.

To note about this clonotype: One junction end does not reproduce the germline sequence, and a read error may be involved. V is TRBV28 and J is TRBJ2-7; 7 nucleotides agree with TRBD2. Germline-derived CDR1 and CDR2 are MDHEN and SYDVKM. The CDR3 is made up of 16 amino acids. The CDR3, as DNA: TGTGCCAGCGGTTTCCGAACACCCACTAGCGACTACGAGCAGTACTTC. Amino acids: CASGFRTPTSDYEQYF. Supplemented by reference TRBV28 and TRBJ2-7, the full variable domain reads DVKVTQSSRYLVKRTGEKVFLECVQDMDHENMFWYRQDPGLGLRLIYFSYDVKMKEKGDIPEGYSVSREKKERFSLILESASTNQTSMYLCASGFRTPTSDYEQYFGPGTRLTVT.

This sequence joins TRBV6-1 and TRBJ2-5; a possible D gene is TRBD1 (6 bases). The CDR3 extends over 14 amino acids. The germline V and J ends were trimmed by 3 bases and 11 bases, with 19 bases remaining between them. CDR1 and CDR2 from the germline V gene are MNHNS and SASEGT. Written as DNA, the CDR3 is TGTGCCAGCAGTGATTTATTACAGGGTAATGAGCAGTACTTC. Translating it yields CASSDLLQGNEQYF.

The gene calls are TRBV27 and TRBJ2-1; D remains ambiguous. The J call may not be correct, given that the DNA end is closer to TRBJ2-7. Germline lookup yields CDR1 MNHEY and CDR2 SMNVEV (reference sequence). The CDR3 runs to 16 residues. CDR3 region: CASSLGYPASYNEQYF. CDR3 nucleotides: TGTGCCAGCAGTTTGGGCTATCCGGCCTCCTACAATGAGCAGTACTTC.

This clonotype appeared a few times. The chain links TRBV20-1 to TRBJ2-3, with 7 nucleotides matching TRBD1. The CDR3 has 15 amino acids. Germline V CDR1 and CDR2: DFQATT, SNEGSKA (reference sequence). After removal of 2 bases from V and 2 bases from J, the junction contained 7 bases not matched to a gene. This CDR3 reads CSARRTRGLTDTQYF. The CDR3 coding sequence is TGCAGTGCTAGACGGACAAGGGGGCTCACAGATACGCAGTATTTT.

The sample holds a few counts of this clonotype. The rearrangement uses TRBV4-1 and TRBJ2-7; 8 bases agree with TRBD2. The V and J ends lost 2 bases and 10 bases, in that order; junction bases with no gene match: 10. The CDR3 covers 14 residues. Germline values: CDR1 MGHRA, CDR2 YSYEKL. In DNA, the CDR3 is TGCGCCAGCAGCCAACCCGGGACTAGAGGAATCCAGTACTTC. Protein product: CASSQPGTRGIQYF.

The chain has TRBV29-1 and TRBJ1-2; D may be TRBD1 (5 bases). Germline lookup yields CDR1 SQVTM and CDR2 ANQGSEA. CDR3 length: 13 residues. V lost 6 bases and J 4 bases, leaving 15 bases between the germline ends. CDR3 amino acids: CSVSRQGPYGYTF. CDR3 bases: TGCAGCGTCTCGCGTCAGGGCCCCTATGGCTACACCTTC.

The chain links TRBV9 to TRBJ1-4, with D perhaps matching TRBD1 (6 bases). The CDR3 length is 17 residues. Germline V gives CDR1 SGDLS, CDR2 YYNGEE. Trimming pared 0 bases from V and 6 bases from J, leaving 18 bases between. DNA of the CDR3: TGTGCCAGCAGCGTAGGGCGGGGACAAAGCGAGGATGAAAAACTGTTTTTT. Protein sequence: CASSVGRGQSEDEKLFF. The full variable domain, completed using reference TRBV9 and TRBJ1-4, is DSGVTQTPKHLITATGQRVTLRCSPRSGDLSVYWYQQSLDQGLQFLIQYYNGEERAKGNILERFSAQQFPDLHSELNLSSLELGDSALYFCASSVGRGQSEDEKLFFGSGTQLSVL.

DNA of the CDR3: TGTGCCAGCAGTTCAGCTAGCGGGAGTACCTACGAGCAGTACTTC. It yields the protein CASSSASGSTYEQYF. V gene TRBV6-5 combines with J gene TRBJ2-7; 10 bases are a match to TRBD2. The CDR3 is 15 residues long. Germline assignment: CDR1 MNHEY and CDR2 SVGAGI. Losses at the gene ends were 4 bases for V and 2 bases for J; bases not matched to a gene: 5.

The chain employs TRBV20-1 and TRBJ1-2, with 7 bases lining up with TRBD1. This CDR3 spans 14 amino acids. Germline-derived CDR1 and CDR2 are DFQATT and SNEGSKA (reference sequence). The junction had 12 bases not matched to a gene; V was cut back by 3 bases and J by 8 bases. The CDR3 nucleotides read TGCAGTGCTAGGGAACAGGGGAGCTATGGAGGCTACACCTTC. It codes for CSAREQGSYGGYTF.